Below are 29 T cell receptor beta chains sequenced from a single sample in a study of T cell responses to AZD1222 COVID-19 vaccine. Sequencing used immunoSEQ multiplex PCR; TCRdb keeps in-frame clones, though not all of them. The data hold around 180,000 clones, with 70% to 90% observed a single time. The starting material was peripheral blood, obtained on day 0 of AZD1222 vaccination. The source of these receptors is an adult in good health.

CDR3 amino acids: CASSYGGMGEKLFF. The CDR3 nucleotides read TGTGCCAGCAGCTATGGGGGGATGGGTGAAAAACTGTTTTTT. The chain joins TRBV7-2 to TRBJ1-4; TRBD1 is a possible D gene (5 bases). Trimming removed 4 bases from V and 7 bases from J, with 13 bases in between. The CDR3 has 14 residues. Germline V gene data show CDR1 as SGHTA and CDR2 as FQGNSA.

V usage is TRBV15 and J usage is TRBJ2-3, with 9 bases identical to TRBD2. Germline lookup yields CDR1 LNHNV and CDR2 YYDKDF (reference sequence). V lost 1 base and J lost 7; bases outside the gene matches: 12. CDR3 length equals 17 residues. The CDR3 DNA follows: TGTGCCACCAGCAGAGTGGCTAGCGGGGACCGCATGTATACGCAGTATTTT. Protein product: CATSRVASGDRMYTQYF.

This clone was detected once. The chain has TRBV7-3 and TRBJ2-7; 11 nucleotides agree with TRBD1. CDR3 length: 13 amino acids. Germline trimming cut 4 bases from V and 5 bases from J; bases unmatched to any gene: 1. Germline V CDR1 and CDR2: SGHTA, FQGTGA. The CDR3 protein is CASSSGQGDEQYF. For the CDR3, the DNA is TGTGCCAGCAGCTCGGGACAGGGGGACGAGCAGTACTTC.

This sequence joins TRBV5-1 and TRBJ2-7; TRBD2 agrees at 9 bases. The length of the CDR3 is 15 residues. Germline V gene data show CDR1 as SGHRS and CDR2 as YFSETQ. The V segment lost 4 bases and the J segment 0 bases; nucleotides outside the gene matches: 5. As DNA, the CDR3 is TGCGCCAGCAGCGCAGGACTAGCGAACTCCTACGAGCAGTACTTC. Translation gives CASSAGLANSYEQYF.

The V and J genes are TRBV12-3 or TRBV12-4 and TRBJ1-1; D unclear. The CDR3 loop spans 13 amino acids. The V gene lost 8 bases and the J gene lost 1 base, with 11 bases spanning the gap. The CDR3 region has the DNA TGTGCCAGCGGCCAAAGGCGGAACACTGAAGCTTTCTTT. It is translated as CASGQRRNTEAFF.

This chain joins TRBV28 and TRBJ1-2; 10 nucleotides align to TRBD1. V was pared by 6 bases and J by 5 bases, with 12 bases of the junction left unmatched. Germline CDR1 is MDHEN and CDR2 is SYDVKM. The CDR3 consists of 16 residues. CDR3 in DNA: TGTGCCAGCAGAACCCCCTCAGGGACAGGGGATTATGGCTACACCTTC. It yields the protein CASRTPSGTGDYGYTF.

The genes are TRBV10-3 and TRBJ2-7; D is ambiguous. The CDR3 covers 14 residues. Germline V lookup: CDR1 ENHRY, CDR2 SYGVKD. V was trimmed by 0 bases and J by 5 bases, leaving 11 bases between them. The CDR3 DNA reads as TGTGCCATCAGTGAGTCGAGAGGTCCCGACGAGCAGTACTTC. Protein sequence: CAISESRGPDEQYF.

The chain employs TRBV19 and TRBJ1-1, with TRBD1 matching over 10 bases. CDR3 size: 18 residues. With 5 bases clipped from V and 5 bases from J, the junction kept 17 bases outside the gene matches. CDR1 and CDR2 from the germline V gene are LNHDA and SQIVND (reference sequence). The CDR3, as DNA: TGTGCCAGTAGTCCCACCCCCGGGACAGGGGATTCATTTACTGAAGCTTTCTTT. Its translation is CASSPTPGTGDSFTEAFF. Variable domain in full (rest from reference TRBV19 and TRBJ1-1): DGGITQSPKYLFRKEGQNVTLSCEQNLNHDAMYWYRQDPGQGLRLIYYSQIVNDFQKGDIAEGYSVSREKKESFPLTVTSAQKNPTAFYLCASSPTPGTGDSFTEAFFGQGTRLTVV.

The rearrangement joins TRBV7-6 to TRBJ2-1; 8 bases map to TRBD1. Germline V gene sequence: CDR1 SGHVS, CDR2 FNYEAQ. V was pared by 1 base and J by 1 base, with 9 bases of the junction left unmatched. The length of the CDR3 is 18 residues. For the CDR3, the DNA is TGTGCCAGCAGCTTAGTAGGCGGACAGGGAATGTCCTACAATGAGCAGTTCTTC. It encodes CASSLVGGQGMSYNEQFF.

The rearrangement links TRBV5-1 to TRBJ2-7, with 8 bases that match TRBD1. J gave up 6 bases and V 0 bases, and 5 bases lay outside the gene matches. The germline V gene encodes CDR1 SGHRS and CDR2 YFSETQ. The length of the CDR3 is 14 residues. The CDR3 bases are TGCGCCAGCAGCTTGGGGACAGGGTTTGGCGAGCAGTACTTC. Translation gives CASSLGTGFGEQYF. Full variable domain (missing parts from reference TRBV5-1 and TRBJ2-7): KAGVTQTPRYLIKTRGQQVTLSCSPISGHRSVSWYQQTPGQGLQFLFEYFSETQRNKGNFPGRFSGRQFSNSRSEMNVSTLELGDSALYLCASSLGTGFGEQYFGPGTRLTVT.

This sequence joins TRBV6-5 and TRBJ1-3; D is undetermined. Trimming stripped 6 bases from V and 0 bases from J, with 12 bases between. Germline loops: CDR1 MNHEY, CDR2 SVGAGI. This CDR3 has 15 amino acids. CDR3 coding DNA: TGTGCCAGCAGCCAGACGGCGAGCTCTGGAAACACCATATATTTT. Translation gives CASSQTASSGNTIYF.

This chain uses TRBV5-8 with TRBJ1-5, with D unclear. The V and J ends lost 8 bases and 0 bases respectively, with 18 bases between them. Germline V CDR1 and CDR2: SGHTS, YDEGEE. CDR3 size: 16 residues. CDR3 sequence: CASRLSADPSNQPQHF. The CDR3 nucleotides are TGTGCCAGTAGGCTCTCGGCTGATCCTAGCAATCAGCCCCAGCATTTT.

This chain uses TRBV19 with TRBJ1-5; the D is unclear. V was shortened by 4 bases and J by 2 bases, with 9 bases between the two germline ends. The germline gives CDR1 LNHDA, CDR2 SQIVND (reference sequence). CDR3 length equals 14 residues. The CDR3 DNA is TGTGCCAGTAGTAGGTCCGGAGGCAATCAGCCCCAGCATTTT. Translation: CASSRSGGNQPQHF.

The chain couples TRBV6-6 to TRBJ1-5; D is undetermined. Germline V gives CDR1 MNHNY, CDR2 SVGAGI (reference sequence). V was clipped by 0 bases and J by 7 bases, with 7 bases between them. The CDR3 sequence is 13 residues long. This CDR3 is CASSYSRDQPQHF. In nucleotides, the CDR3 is TGTGCCAGCAGTTACTCCAGAGACCAGCCCCAGCATTTT.

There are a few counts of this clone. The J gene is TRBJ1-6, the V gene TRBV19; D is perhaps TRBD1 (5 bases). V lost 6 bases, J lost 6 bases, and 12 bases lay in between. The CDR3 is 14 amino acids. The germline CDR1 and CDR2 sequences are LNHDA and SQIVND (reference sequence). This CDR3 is CASRPGTGNSPLHF. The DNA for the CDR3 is TGTGCCAGTAGACCCGGGACGGGTAATTCACCCCTCCACTTT.

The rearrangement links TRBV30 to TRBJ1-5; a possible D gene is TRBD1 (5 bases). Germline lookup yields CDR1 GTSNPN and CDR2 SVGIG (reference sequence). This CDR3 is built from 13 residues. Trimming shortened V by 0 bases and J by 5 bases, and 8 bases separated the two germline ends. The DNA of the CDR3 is TGTGCCTGGAGTGTACAGACAGATCAGCCCCAGCATTTT. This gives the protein CAWSVQTDQPQHF.

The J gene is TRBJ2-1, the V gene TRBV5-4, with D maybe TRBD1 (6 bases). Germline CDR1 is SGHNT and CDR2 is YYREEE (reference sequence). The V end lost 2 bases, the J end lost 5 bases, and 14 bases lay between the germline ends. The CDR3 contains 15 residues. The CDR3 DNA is TGTGCCAGCAGCTTACATGGACAGACCCACAATGAGCAGTTCTTC. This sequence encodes CASSLHGQTHNEQFF.

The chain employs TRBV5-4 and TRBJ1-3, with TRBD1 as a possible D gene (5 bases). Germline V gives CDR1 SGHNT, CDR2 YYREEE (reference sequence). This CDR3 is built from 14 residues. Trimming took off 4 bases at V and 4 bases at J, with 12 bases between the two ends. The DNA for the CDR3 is TGTGCCAGCAGCCCCGGGGGGTCCGGAAACACCATATATTTT. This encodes CASSPGGSGNTIYF. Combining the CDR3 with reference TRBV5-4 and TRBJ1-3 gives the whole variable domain ETGVTQSPTHLIKTRGQQVTLRCSSQSGHNTVSWYQQALGQGPQFIFQYYREEENGRGNFPPRFSGLQFPNYSSELNVNALELDDSALYLCASSPGGSGNTIYFGEGSWLTVV.

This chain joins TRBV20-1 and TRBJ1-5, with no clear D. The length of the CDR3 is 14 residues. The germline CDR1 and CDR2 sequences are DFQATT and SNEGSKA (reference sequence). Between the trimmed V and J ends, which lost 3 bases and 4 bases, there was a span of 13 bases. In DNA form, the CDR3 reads TGCAGTGCTAGTCTAGGGCAGGTTAATCAGCCCCAGCATTTT. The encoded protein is CSASLGQVNQPQHF.

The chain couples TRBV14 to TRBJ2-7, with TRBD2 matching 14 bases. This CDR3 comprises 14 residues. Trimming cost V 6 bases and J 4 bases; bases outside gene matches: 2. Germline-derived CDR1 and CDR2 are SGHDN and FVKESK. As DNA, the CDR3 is TGTGCCAGCAGTCGGACTAGCGGGGGGTACGAGCAGTACTTC. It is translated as CASSRTSGGYEQYF.

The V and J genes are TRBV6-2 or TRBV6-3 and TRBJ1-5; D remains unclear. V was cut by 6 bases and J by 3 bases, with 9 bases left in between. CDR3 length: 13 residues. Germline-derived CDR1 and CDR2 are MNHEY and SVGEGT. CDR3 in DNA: TGTGCCAGCAGCCGGATCCCCAATCAGCCCCAGCATTTT. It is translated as CASSRIPNQPQHF.

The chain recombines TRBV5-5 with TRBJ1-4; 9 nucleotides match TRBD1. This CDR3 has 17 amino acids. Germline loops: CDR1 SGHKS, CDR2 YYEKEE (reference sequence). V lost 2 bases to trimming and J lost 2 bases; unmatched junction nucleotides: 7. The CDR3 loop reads CASSFGTGYATNEKLFF. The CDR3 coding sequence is TGTGCCAGCAGCTTTGGGACAGGGTATGCGACTAATGAAAAACTGTTTTTT.

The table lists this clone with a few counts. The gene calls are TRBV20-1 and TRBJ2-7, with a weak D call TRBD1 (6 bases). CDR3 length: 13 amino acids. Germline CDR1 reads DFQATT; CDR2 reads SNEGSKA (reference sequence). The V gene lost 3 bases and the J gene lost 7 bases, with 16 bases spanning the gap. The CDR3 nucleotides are TGCAGTGCTAGTAGGACAGTAGCTTGGGAGCAGTACTTC. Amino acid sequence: CSASRTVAWEQYF.

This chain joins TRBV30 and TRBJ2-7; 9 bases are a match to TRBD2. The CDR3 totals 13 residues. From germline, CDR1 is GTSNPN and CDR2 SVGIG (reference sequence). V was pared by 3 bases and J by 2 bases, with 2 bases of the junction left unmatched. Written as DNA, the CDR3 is TGTGCCTGGAGGCTAGCGGGGACCTACGAGCAGTACTTC. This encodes CAWRLAGTYEQYF.

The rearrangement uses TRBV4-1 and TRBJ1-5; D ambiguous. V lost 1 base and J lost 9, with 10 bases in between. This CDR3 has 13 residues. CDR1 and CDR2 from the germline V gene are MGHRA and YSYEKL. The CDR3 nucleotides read TGCGCCAGCAGCCAAGTTTCCTCTGGGCCCCAGCATTTT. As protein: CASSQVSSGPQHF.

The CDR3 is CASRVTGEAQPQHF. Here the CDR3 DNA reads TGTGCCAGTAGGGTAACAGGGGAAGCTCAGCCCCAGCATTTT. The chain couples TRBV19 to TRBJ1-5; TRBD1 matches at 7 bases. Unmatched junction bases numbered 8, after V lost 6 bases and J lost 6 bases. Germline CDR1 LNHDA, CDR2 SQIVND (reference sequence). The CDR3 sequence is 14 residues long.

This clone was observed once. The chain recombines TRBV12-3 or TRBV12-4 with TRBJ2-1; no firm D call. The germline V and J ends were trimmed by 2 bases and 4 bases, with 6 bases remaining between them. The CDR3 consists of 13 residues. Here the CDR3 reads CASSLTIYNEQFF. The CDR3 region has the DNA TGTGCCAGCAGTTTAACTATTTACAATGAGCAGTTCTTC.

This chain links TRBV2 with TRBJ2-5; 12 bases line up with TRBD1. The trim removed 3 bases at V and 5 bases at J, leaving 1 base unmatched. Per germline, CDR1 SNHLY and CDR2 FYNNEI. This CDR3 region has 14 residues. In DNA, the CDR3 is TGTGCCAGCAGTGAGGGACAGGGGGCTGAGACCCAGTACTTC. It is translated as CASSEGQGAETQYF.

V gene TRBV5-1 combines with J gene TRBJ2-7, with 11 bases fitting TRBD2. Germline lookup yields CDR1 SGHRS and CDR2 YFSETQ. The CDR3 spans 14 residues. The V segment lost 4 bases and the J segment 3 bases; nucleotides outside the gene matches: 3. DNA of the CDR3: TGCGCCAGCAGCCCGACTAGCGGGAACTACGAGCAGTACTTC. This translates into CASSPTSGNYEQYF.